Presented here are 20 T cell receptor beta chains from one specimen sequenced in a study of T cell responses to AZD1222 COVID-19 vaccine. Profiled with immunoSEQ multiplex PCR; TCRdb holds only in-frame clones, not every one. The data contain around 150,000 clones, about 91% of them singletons. The sequences come from peripheral blood, collected 28 days after the second AZD1222 dose. The receptors derive from an adult who received the AZD1222 COVID-19 vaccine.

The chain is built from TRBV2 and TRBJ1-2, with TRBD1 as a possible D gene (5 bases). V was pared by 11 bases and J by 4 bases, with 14 bases between. CDR3 length equals 12 residues. The germline V gene has CDR1 SNHLY and CDR2 FYNNEI. The CDR3 bases are TGTGCCTGGGGGAGGGAACCCTATGGCTACACCTTC. This codes for CAWGREPYGYTF. The full variable domain, completed using reference TRBV2 and TRBJ1-2, is EPEVTQTPSHQVTQMGQEVILRCVPISNHLYFYWYRQILGQKVEFLVSFYNNEISEKSEIFDDQFSVERPDGSNFTLKIRSTKLEDSAMYFCAWGREPYGYTFGSGTRLTVV.

This clone has a handful of counts. The rearrangement links TRBV6-5 to TRBJ1-2, with 9 bases fitting TRBD1. This CDR3 comprises 13 residues. CDR1 and CDR2 from the germline V gene are MNHEY and SVGAGI. J gave up 8 bases and V 5 bases, and 6 bases lay outside the gene matches. The CDR3 is CASSQDRGAGYTF. CDR3 sequence (DNA): TGTGCCAGCAGTCAGGACAGGGGTGCAGGCTACACCTTC.

J is TRBJ2-5 and V is TRBV6-6; TRBD1 matches at 10 bases. Germline lookup yields CDR1 MNHNY and CDR2 SVGAGI (reference sequence). The J segment lost 7 bases and the V segment lost 5 bases, leaving 13 bases of the junction unmatched. The CDR3 loop spans 16 amino acids. This chain's CDR3 is CASSLVSGQGFWTQYF. The CDR3 nucleotides are TGTGCCAGCAGTCTTGTCTCGGGACAGGGGTTCTGGACCCAGTACTTC.

The chain uses TRBV19 and TRBJ1-4; weak D call: TRBD1 (6 bases). Trimming cost V 0 bases and J 5 bases, with 7 bases left between them. Germline values: CDR1 LNHDA, CDR2 SQIVND (reference sequence). The CDR3 is 14 amino acids. This chain's CDR3 is CASSIEGTNEKLFF. CDR3 bases: TGTGCCAGTAGTATAGAGGGGACAAATGAAAAACTGTTTTTT.

The gene calls are TRBV7-2 and TRBJ1-2; D not certain. V lost 3 bases to trimming and J lost 8 bases, with 10 bases between them. CDR1 and CDR2 (germline): SGHTA, FQGNSA. There are 12 residues in the CDR3. DNA of the CDR3: TGTGCCAGCAGCTTGGCTTTAGGGGGCTACACCTTC. Its protein is CASSLALGGYTF.

The sample holds one count of this clone. The chain couples TRBV4-1 to TRBJ1-2; D uncertain. Trimming cost V 4 bases and J 3 bases, with 9 bases left between them. This CDR3 has 13 residues. Germline V lookup: CDR1 MGHRA, CDR2 YSYEKL. CDR3 nucleotide sequence: TGCGCCAGCAGCCCCCAAAATGACTATGGCTACACCTTC. Translation gives CASSPQNDYGYTF.

The CDR3, as DNA: TGTGCCAGCAGTTTATCGAGGGCGTATGGCTACACCTTC. Its translation is CASSLSRAYGYTF. This rearrangement joins TRBV27 to TRBJ1-2; no clear D gene. The germline gives CDR1 MNHEY, CDR2 SMNVEV (reference sequence). This CDR3 is built from 13 residues. Deletions cut 0 bases from V and 5 bases from J, with 7 bases between.

The rearrangement joins TRBV6-5 to TRBJ2-5; 8 bases are a match to TRBD2. The germline V gene has CDR1 MNHEY and CDR2 SVGAGI. The CDR3 length is 11 residues. The CDR3 is CATSVQETQYF. The CDR3 DNA follows: TGTGCGACTAGCGTTCAAGAGACCCAGTACTTC.

J is TRBJ1-1 and V is TRBV2; 9 bases are a match to TRBD1. Germline-derived CDR1 and CDR2 are SNHLY and FYNNEI. The trim removed 10 bases at V and 7 bases at J, leaving 7 bases unmatched. This CDR3 spans 12 amino acids. The CDR3 DNA follows: TGTGCCACCACTACAGGGGGCTATGAAGCTTTCTTT. The encoded protein is CATTTGGYEAFF.

This clone has just one count. The CDR3 nucleotides are TGTGCCAGCAGTACAGGGGGATTTGAAAAACTGTTTTTT. Translation: CASSTGGFEKLFF. The chain employs TRBV6-5 and TRBJ1-4; 8 bases align to TRBD1. Germline lookup yields CDR1 MNHEY and CDR2 SVGAGI. The CDR3 covers 13 residues. Germline trimming cut 5 bases from V and 7 bases from J; bases unmatched to any gene: 3.

CDR3 nucleotide sequence: TGTGCCAGTACCCCGGACAGGGAGGGTAACTATGGCTACACCTTC. Translation: CASTPDREGNYGYTF. The V gene is TRBV19, the J gene TRBJ1-2, with 8 nucleotides matching TRBD1. With 7 bases clipped from V and 1 base from J, the junction kept 8 bases outside the gene matches. Germline V CDR1 and CDR2: LNHDA, SQIVND (reference sequence). This CDR3 contains 15 residues. The whole variable domain, remainder taken from reference TRBV19 and TRBJ1-2, is DGGITQSPKYLFRKEGQNVTLSCEQNLNHDAMYWYRQDPGQGLRLIYYSQIVNDFQKGDIAEGYSVSREKKESFPLTVTSAQKNPTAFYLCASTPDREGNYGYTFGSGTRLTVV.

V is TRBV5-5 and J is TRBJ1-3; no clear D gene. V lost 0 bases, J lost 0 bases, and 1 base lay in between. This CDR3 has 13 amino acids. CDR1 and CDR2 from the germline V gene are SGHKS and YYEKEE (reference sequence). CDR3 sequence: CASSLVSGNTIYF. The CDR3 DNA sequence: TGTGCCAGCAGCTTGGTCTCTGGAAACACCATATATTTT.

This clone was seen only once. The V gene is TRBV18, the J gene TRBJ2-3; D is perhaps TRBD2 (5 bases). This CDR3 has 17 amino acids. V was trimmed by 4 bases and J by 5 bases, leaving 22 bases between them. Germline CDR1 and CDR2: KGHSH and LQKENI. Here the CDR3 reads CASSLGISLHRGDTQYF. In DNA form, the CDR3 reads TGTGCCAGCTCACTTGGAATCAGTCTCCATCGGGGAGATACGCAGTATTTT.

The genes are TRBV18 and TRBJ1-2, with 8 bases lining up with TRBD1. Per germline, CDR1 KGHSH and CDR2 LQKENI. V was pared by 4 bases and J by 6 bases, with 4 bases of the junction left unmatched. The CDR3 loop spans 13 amino acids. CDR3 loop: CASSLSTGDGYTF. The CDR3 DNA is TGTGCCAGCTCACTTTCGACAGGGGATGGCTACACCTTC.

The chain combines TRBV29-1 with TRBJ1-1; D uncertain. Trimming removed 7 bases from V and 0 bases from J, with 6 bases in between. Germline V CDR1 and CDR2: SQVTM, ANQGSEA. CDR3 length equals 11 residues. The CDR3 region is CSGKLNTEAFF. CDR3 coding DNA: TGCAGCGGAAAACTGAACACTGAAGCTTTCTTT. Filled out from reference TRBV29-1 and TRBJ1-1, the complete variable domain reads SAVISQKPSRDICQRGTSLTIQCQVDSQVTMMFWYRQQPGQSLTLIATANQGSEATYESGFVIDKFPISRPNLTFSTLTVSNMSPEDSSIYLCSGKLNTEAFFGQGTRLTVV.

This chain joins TRBV6-5 and TRBJ1-1, with 7 bases lining up with TRBD1. The CDR3 is 13 amino acids. Trimming took 6 bases from V and 6 from J; bases not matched to a gene: 7. Germline CDR1 MNHEY, CDR2 SVGAGI. The CDR3 sequence is CASRWTGQSEAFF. In DNA, the CDR3 is TGTGCCAGCAGATGGACAGGTCAATCTGAAGCTTTCTTT.

This clone was picked up a small number of times. The chain employs TRBV18 and TRBJ2-2; D call uncertain. V lost 6 bases to trimming and J lost 1 base, with 9 bases between them. This CDR3 comprises 14 residues. Germline values: CDR1 KGHSH, CDR2 LQKENI. The CDR3 bases are TGTGCCAGCTCGCCTTCACAGAACACCGGGGAGCTGTTTTTT. It is translated as CASSPSQNTGELFF.

The V and J genes are TRBV6-5 and TRBJ2-5; TRBD1 aligns across 7 bases. Trimming cost V 6 bases and J 3 bases; bases outside gene matches: 4. The CDR3 spans 13 residues. Germline assignment: CDR1 MNHEY and CDR2 SVGAGI. For the CDR3, the DNA is TGTGCCAGCAGCATCACAGGGGAAGAGACCCAGTACTTC. Its protein is CASSITGEETQYF.

The gene calls are TRBV5-6 and TRBJ1-2; unclear D gene. The CDR3 spans 15 residues. The germline V gene has CDR1 SGHDT and CDR2 YYEEEE. V was shortened by 1 base and J by 2 bases, with 12 bases between the two germline ends. CDR3 nucleotide sequence: TGTGCCAGCAGCTTGATCGGCCGTCAGAACTATGGCTACACCTTC. This translates into CASSLIGRQNYGYTF.

Only a few counts were recorded for this clone. This chain joins TRBV3-1 (or the pseudogene TRBV3-2) and TRBJ2-7; 7 nucleotides line up with TRBD1. V shed 2 bases, J shed 4 bases, and the junction held 14 bases outside the gene matches. Germline loops: CDR1 LGHDT, CDR2 YNNKEL (reference sequence). The CDR3 totals 17 residues. CDR3 in DNA: TGTGCCAGCAGCCAAAACCCGATCGGGACAGAGCTGTACGAGCAGTACTTC. Its translation: CASSQNPIGTELYEQYF.